These 21 T cell receptor beta chains were sequenced from one sample in a study of T cells in Graves' hyperthyroidism and ophthalmopathy. RNA transcripts were the template for amplifying TCR beta CDR3 regions. First-round RT-PCR targeting the TCR CDR3 was performed with the HTBI primer set. From the multiplex PCR reads, TCRdb called clonotypes with MiXCR, one entry per CDR3 protein. The table lists a few hundred thousand distinct CDR3 sequences, about 18% of them singletons. The sequenced sample was blood. These receptor sequences come from a man aged 18 to 30 with Graves' ophthalmopathy.

This chain links TRBV12-3 or TRBV12-4 with TRBJ2-3, with D tentatively TRBD1 (7 bases). CDR3 length equals 15 residues. V lost 8 bases, J lost 2 bases, and 17 bases lay in between. This CDR3 reads CASCPGGQNTDTQYF. The CDR3 DNA follows: TGTGCCAGCTGCCCAGGGGGGCAAAACACAGATACGCAGTATTTT.

The rearrangement joins TRBV4-1 to TRBJ1-5; 8 nucleotides align to TRBD1. This CDR3 has 15 residues. The germline CDR1 and CDR2 sequences are MGHRA and YSYEKL. Trimming took 3 bases from V and 1 from J; bases not matched to a gene: 2. The CDR3 loop is CASSHTGGSNQPQHF. For the CDR3, the DNA is TGCGCCAGCAGCCATACAGGGGGGAGCAATCAGCCCCAGCATTTT.

The chain links TRBV3-1 to TRBJ2-3; TRBD2 agrees at 9 bases. Germline CDR1 LGHDT, CDR2 YNNKEL (reference sequence). This CDR3 contains 19 residues. V shed 0 bases and J 5 bases; nucleotides not matched to a gene: 15. CDR3 DNA: TGTGCCAGCAGCCAAGAAAACCGAGCGGGGGGACCTCAGGGAGATACGCAGTATTTT. It codes for CASSQENRAGGPQGDTQYF.

This clonotype was recorded many times. This chain connects TRBV2 to TRBJ1-5; TRBD1 might be the D (5 bases). Germline lookup yields CDR1 SNHLY and CDR2 FYNNEI. CDR3 size: 13 residues. The germline V and J ends were trimmed by 4 bases and 4 bases, with 8 bases remaining between them. As DNA, the CDR3 is TGTGCCAGCAGTGTATGGGGGAATCAGCCCCAGCATTTT. This encodes CASSVWGNQPQHF.

This sequence joins TRBV3-1 and TRBJ1-3; D is perhaps TRBD1 (5 bases). The V end lost 1 base, the J end lost 1 base, and 11 bases lay between the germline ends. Per germline, CDR1 LGHDT and CDR2 YNNKEL (reference sequence). This CDR3 comprises 16 residues. The CDR3 here is CASSQVPGRSGNTIYF. CDR3 DNA sequence: TGTGCCAGCAGCCAAGTACCAGGGAGATCTGGAAACACCATATATTTT.

This clonotype was found many times. This sequence joins TRBV3-1 and TRBJ2-2; possible D gene TRBD1, 6 bases. Trimming shortened V by 0 bases and J by 0 bases, and 11 bases separated the two germline ends. This CDR3 contains 17 residues. Germline lookup yields CDR1 LGHDT and CDR2 YNNKEL (reference sequence). DNA of the CDR3: TGTGCCAGCAGCCAAGACTGGGGGCTTACGAACACCGGGGAGCTGTTTTTT. Its protein product is CASSQDWGLTNTGELFF. Full variable domain (outside the CDR3, taken from reference TRBV3-1 and TRBJ2-2): DTAVSQTPKYLVTQMGNDKSIKCEQNLGHDTMYWYKQDSKKFLKIMFSYNNKELIINETVPNRFSPKSPDKAHLNLHINSLELGDSAVYFCASSQDWGLTNTGELFFGEGSRLTVL.

The rearrangement uses TRBV18 and TRBJ1-3; D is ambiguous. This CDR3 region has 16 residues. V lost 3 bases and J lost 0, with 12 bases in between. The germline V gene encodes CDR1 KGHSH and CDR2 LQKENI. DNA of the CDR3: TGTGCCAGCTCACCGCAGGACGTAGACTCTGGAAACACCATATATTTT. It encodes CASSPQDVDSGNTIYF.

This clonotype showed up many times. The chain joins TRBV3-1 to TRBJ2-1, with D perhaps TRBD1 (5 bases). The CDR3 totals 14 residues. Trimming stripped 1 base from V and 4 bases from J, with 8 bases between. Germline V gene lookup returns CDR1 LGHDT and CDR2 YNNKEL (reference sequence). Here the CDR3 DNA reads TGTGCCAGCAGCCAAGGGGGCCGGTACAATGAGCAGTTCTTC. As protein: CASSQGGRYNEQFF.

This chain joins TRBV18 and TRBJ2-3; TRBD2 agrees at 9 bases. V shed 0 bases and J 4 bases; nucleotides not matched to a gene: 5. This CDR3 comprises 16 residues. Germline lookup yields CDR1 KGHSH and CDR2 LQKENI. This chain's CDR3 is CASSPPGGGASDTQYF. The CDR3 DNA is TGTGCCAGCTCACCACCGGGCGGGGGGGCCTCAGATACGCAGTATTTT.

This clonotype was seen ten or more times. The chain carries TRBV28 and TRBJ1-5; possible D gene TRBD1, 5 bases. CDR1 is MDHEN, CDR2 SYDVKM, per germline. The ends were cut back, 6 bases at V and 6 bases at J, with 18 bases in the middle. The CDR3 spans 15 residues. DNA for the CDR3: TGTGCCAGCAGCAATAGCGGGGACGCTTTTCAGCCCCAGCATTTT. The encoded protein is CASSNSGDAFQPQHF.

As for this clonotype: This may stem from a read error, because a much larger clone lies one nucleotide away. Since the CDR3 does not end with the conserved phenylalanine or tryptophan, this likely comes from a read error. The rearrangement links TRBV27 to TRBJ2-1; 9 bases fit TRBD1. Germline lookup yields CDR1 MNHEY and CDR2 SMNVEV (reference sequence). Trimming removed 6 bases from V and 2 bases from J; junction bases left unmatched: 5. This CDR3 has 15 residues. The CDR3 bases are TGTGCCAGCAGGCCCGGGACAGGGCCCTACAATGAGCAGTTCCTC. It encodes CASRPGTGPYNEQFL.

This clonotype appeared a few times. This sequence joins TRBV24-1 and TRBJ2-5; D not certain. With 5 bases removed from V and 0 bases from J, the gap between germline ends came to 9 bases. This CDR3 is 14 amino acids long. The germline gives CDR1 KGHDR, CDR2 SFDVKD. The CDR3 reads CATSAPTDQETQYF. The CDR3 bases are TGTGCCACCAGTGCTCCAACGGACCAAGAGACCCAGTACTTC.

This clonotype has just a few counts. This chain connects TRBV7-6 to TRBJ2-1; either TRBD1 or TRBD2 may fit D (5 bases each). The germline V gene encodes CDR1 SGHVS and CDR2 FNYEAQ. Trimming removed 1 base at V and 2 bases at J, with 15 bases between. The CDR3 length is 17 residues. CDR3 coding DNA: TGTGCCAGCAGCTTAGGAGGACACAGCGGTACCTACAATGAGCAGTTCTTC. Its protein product is CASSLGGHSGTYNEQFF.

This clonotype occurred many times. The V gene is TRBV20-1, the J gene TRBJ1-2, with D possibly matching TRBD1 (6 bases). Per the germline V gene, CDR1 is DFQATT and CDR2 is SNEGSKA (reference sequence). Trimming removed 3 bases from V and 0 bases from J, with 11 bases in between. The CDR3 runs 14 residues. This CDR3 is CSASGQWANYGYTF. The CDR3 DNA sequence: TGCAGTGCTAGCGGACAGTGGGCTAACTATGGCTACACCTTC.

The table lists this clonotype with a few counts. J is TRBJ1-5 and V is TRBV12-3 or TRBV12-4; D gene uncertain. This CDR3 contains 16 residues. The V end was cut by 4 bases, the J end by 3 bases, with 16 bases between. The chain's CDR3 is CASSSPPTALNQPQHF. The CDR3 bases are TGTGCCAGCAGTTCCCCTCCGACGGCTCTCAATCAGCCCCAGCATTTT.

This clonotype has a count of ten or more. The rearrangement links TRBV11-3 to TRBJ2-1; 7 nucleotides match TRBD2. Germline V gene lookup returns CDR1 SGHNT and CDR2 YENEEA. V was clipped by 5 bases and J by 6 bases; unmatched bases: 4. The CDR3 runs 13 residues. CDR3 coding DNA: TGTGCCAGCAGCCGAGCGGGATTCAATGAGCAGTTCTTC. Its protein is CASSRAGFNEQFF.

The sample holds a few counts of this clonotype. This rearrangement joins TRBV6-1 to TRBJ2-5, with TRBD1 matching 7 bases. Germline V gives CDR1 MNHNS, CDR2 SASEGT. The J segment lost 2 bases and the V segment lost 7 bases, leaving 4 bases of the junction unmatched. The CDR3 spans 13 residues. DNA for the CDR3: TGTGCCAGCAATAGGGACAGTCAAGAGACCCAGTACTTC. Translating it yields CASNRDSQETQYF.

In this sample, this clonotype turned up a few times. This sequence joins TRBV6-2 or TRBV6-3 and TRBJ2-3; D remains unclear. CDR3 length: 11 residues. Germline loops: CDR1 MNHEY, CDR2 SVGEGT. V was pared by 6 bases and J by 5 bases, with 6 bases between. In DNA form, the CDR3 reads TGTGCCAGCAGATTGCGAGATACGCAGTATTTT. Translating it yields CASRLRDTQYF.

Ten or more counts support this clonotype. The chain has TRBV6-5 and TRBJ1-2; D unresolved. Deletions cut 4 bases from V and 6 bases from J, with 15 bases between. CDR1 and CDR2 (germline): MNHEY, SVGAGI. The CDR3 contains 14 residues. Here the CDR3 DNA reads TGTGCCAGCAGTTCCTCCGGACCGTTGGATGGCTACACCTTC. Protein: CASSSSGPLDGYTF.

This clonotype appeared a few times. The chain links TRBV7-2 to TRBJ1-3, with D unresolved. Germline V gives CDR1 SGHTA, CDR2 FQGNSA. The V and J ends lost 1 base and 3 bases respectively, with 7 bases between them. The CDR3 consists of 14 residues. The CDR3 DNA is TGTGCCAGCAGCTTAGTAGCGTTTGGAAACACCATATATTTT. Its protein product is CASSLVAFGNTIYF. The full variable domain, its missing parts supplied by reference TRBV7-2 and TRBJ1-3, is GAGVSQSPSNKVTEKGKDVELRCDPISGHTALYWYRQSLGQGLEFLIYFQGNSAPDKSGLPSDRFSAERTGGSVSTLTIQRTQQEDSAVYLCASSLVAFGNTIYFGEGSWLTVV.

V gene TRBV7-8 combines with J gene TRBJ2-1, with 11 bases identical to TRBD1. This CDR3 comprises 15 residues. With V trimmed by 1 base and J by 10 bases, 6 bases remained unmatched. Germline lookup yields CDR1 SGHVS and CDR2 FQNEAQ. CDR3 loop: CASSLVGTGGLEQFF. The CDR3 DNA is TGTGCCAGCAGCTTAGTTGGGACAGGGGGGTTGGAGCAGTTCTTC.